A single TCR beta chain is shown here with its context. Its matching antigen is unknown. CDR3 length equals 14 residues. The germline gives CDR1 KGHSH, CDR2 LQKENI. Deletions cut 0 bases from V and 5 bases from J, with 10 bases between. Investigators reverse transcribed all isolated RNA, so they sequenced expressed TCRB transcripts. Data came from immunoSEQ multiplex PCR; TCRdb stores just in-frame clones and leaves some out. The repertoire holds hundreds of thousands of clones, with about 14% as singletons. The sample originates from a study of beta chain features in type 1 diabetes. About the study: Examination of sorted cells across all samples involved over 85,000,000 cells. Overall study results and limits: Comparison showed that naive, central memory and Treg TCRB repertoires appeared more similar among patients than among healthy donors.

This TCR was recovered from a man younger than 45 in good health. Input material: central memory CD4+ T cells from blood. The rearrangement joins TRBV18 to TRBJ1-1; tentative D call: TRBD1 (6 bases). The CDR3 here is CASSPPGGRTEAFF. CDR3 DNA: TGTGCCAGCTCACCACCCGGGGGCAGGACTGAAGCTTTCTTT.